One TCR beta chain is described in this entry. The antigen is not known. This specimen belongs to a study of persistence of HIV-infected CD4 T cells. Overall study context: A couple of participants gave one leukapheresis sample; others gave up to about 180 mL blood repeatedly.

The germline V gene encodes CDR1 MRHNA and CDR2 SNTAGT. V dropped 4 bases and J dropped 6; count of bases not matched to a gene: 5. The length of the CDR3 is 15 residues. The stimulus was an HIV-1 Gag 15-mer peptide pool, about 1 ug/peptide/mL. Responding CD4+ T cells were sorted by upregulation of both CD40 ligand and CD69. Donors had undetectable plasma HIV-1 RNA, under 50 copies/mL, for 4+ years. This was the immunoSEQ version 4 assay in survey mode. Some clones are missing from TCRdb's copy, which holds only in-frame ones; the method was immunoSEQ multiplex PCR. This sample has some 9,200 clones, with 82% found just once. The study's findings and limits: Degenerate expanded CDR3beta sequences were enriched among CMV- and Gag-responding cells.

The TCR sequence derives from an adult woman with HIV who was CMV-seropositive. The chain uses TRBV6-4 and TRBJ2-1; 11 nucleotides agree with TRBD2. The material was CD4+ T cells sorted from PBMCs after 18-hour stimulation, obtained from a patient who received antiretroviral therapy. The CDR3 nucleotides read TGTGCCAGCAGTGTTGGACTAGCGGGCCCCAATGAGCAGTTCTTC. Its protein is CASSVGLAGPNEQFF.